This T cell receptor (beta chain) was sequenced during a study of a mutant IDH1 vaccine in newly diagnosed glioma. Study-level information: It was radiotherapy, temozolomide, or both that patients received previously, with most receiving both.

Profiled with immunoSEQ multiplex PCR; TCRdb holds only in-frame clones, not every one. The sample lists 45,000 to 55,000 clones, about nine tenths occurring once. Stated time point: baseline, week 1 (first vaccination visit). Specified treatment: pre-vaccination baseline after standard-of-care therapy. Germline CDR1 is PRHDT and CDR2 is FYEKMQ (reference sequence). V lost 4 bases, J lost 0 bases, and 6 bases stayed unmatched. This CDR3 contains 16 residues. The TCR was taken from a man aged 35 to 55 with glioma. This sequence joins TRBV13 and TRBJ2-7; 10 bases map to TRBD2. The sequenced sample was PBMCs, obtained from a glioma patient treated with radiotherapy, temozolomide or both. CDR3 nucleotide sequence: TGTGCCAGCAGCTGGGGGGGGACTAGCGACTCCTACGAGCAGTACTTC. This sequence encodes CASSWGGTSDSYEQYF. The full variable domain, in which reference TRBV13 and TRBJ2-7 provide the parts outside the CDR3, is AAGVIQSPRHLIKEKRETATLKCYPIPRHDTVYWYQQGPGQDPQFLISFYEKMQSDKGSIPDRFSAQQFSDYHSELNMSSLELGDSALYFCASSWGGTSDSYEQYFGPGTRLTVT.